This T cell receptor (beta chain) was found in a study of CD8 T cells in Susac syndrome (dated by TCRdb to about 2019). Regarding the complete study: Of the Susac syndrome patients who were sequenced, six had clinically active disease and roughly 8 were in clinical remission. At blood withdrawal, Susac syndrome patients were either therapy-naive, taking corticosteroids (in some cases with IVIg as well), or taking IVIg alone. Repertoire sequencing was used to test whether CD8+ T cell activation and differentiation in Susac syndrome was antigen driven. The clonality of the CD8+ T cell repertoire was compared across around twelve healthy donors, roughly 14 Susac syndrome patients and fewer than 16 multiple sclerosis patients. The full study reports these points: CD8+ repertoires in Susac syndrome showed clonal expansion, which was highest in CD8+ TEMRA cells and was greater in clinically active patients than in remitting patients. The number of individuals in the TCR sequencing and HLA analysis was acknowledged as relatively small. Approximately 17 Susac-specific public clones were identified in the total CD8+ repertoire, and roughly five Susac-specific public clones were identified in the CD8+ TEMRA repertoire.

RNA was extracted with the RNeasy kit and about 0.45 to 1 ug was reverse transcribed using random hexamers. The immunoSEQ multiplex PCR assay, which covers 54 Vbeta and 13 Jbeta segments, was used to amplify TCR beta CDR3 regions. PCR amplification bias was corrected using a synthetic template baseline for primer optimization and computational correction. The paper's data handling went like this. Only productive sequences were kept, with reads annotated to V, D and J genes according to IMGT and analyzed in immunoSEQ Analyzer. To calculate clonality, Shannon entropy was normalized by log2 of the number of productive unique sequences and then subtracted from one. Public and private clones were assessed among the 100 most prevalent clones of each patient and control. A clone was defined as Susac-specific if it was absent from the healthy and MS cohorts, from roughly 1,000 published viral clones and from other ImmuneACCESS disease sequences. Using fastp trimming at Q25 and MiXCR clonotype assembly, TCRdb reanalyzed the public sequencing data and kept in-frame beta chains. Each entry is one CDR3 protein sequence, shown with its most common DNA and genes. TCRdb's processing, not the authors' own work, is the source of the V and J calls. The sample table contains under 95,000 distinct CDR3 sequences; only one count was recorded for 85% to 95% of them. Under 0.6% of the sample is in the top ten clones.

Peripheral blood CD8+ and CD4+ T cells from healthy donors, Susac syndrome patients and multiple sclerosis patients were profiled using high-throughput TCR beta sequencing. Recently defined diagnostic criteria for definite or probable disease were met by the Susac syndrome patients. Bulk CD8+ and CD4+ T cells were purified by magnetic negative isolation, whereas CD8+ TEMRA cells were enriched by FACS. Blood was collected in EDTA tubes and processed within 24 hours, with PBMCs isolated through density gradient centrifugation. PBMCs destined for TCR sequencing were cryopreserved in liquid nitrogen and later thawed in a 37 °C water bath. The sorted or isolated CD4+, CD8+ and CD8+ TEMRA cells reached a purity of at least 90%. In regard to this clonotype: There is no known antigen for this receptor. Qualities for individual bases were not recorded, and no much larger clone is one base off.

This TCR came from a human donor with Susac syndrome. The specimen was CD8+ T cells from PBMCs.

The DNA reads TGTGCCAGCAGTCCCTCGGGGGCAGAAGCTTTCTTT. Translated, it reads CASSPSGAEAFF. The V and J segments used are TRBV28 and TRBJ1-1; TRBD1 is a weak D gene call, 6 bases matching. Sequences MDHEN (CDR1) and SYDVKM (CDR2) are obtained from the germline V gene. V lost 5 bases and J lost 8 bases; the stretch between them is 12 bases long. Inclusive of the bounding cysteine and phenylalanine, the CDR3 is 12 residues long. CDR3 DNA is the only sequence kept; it has 36 bases, read in frame from the first base.